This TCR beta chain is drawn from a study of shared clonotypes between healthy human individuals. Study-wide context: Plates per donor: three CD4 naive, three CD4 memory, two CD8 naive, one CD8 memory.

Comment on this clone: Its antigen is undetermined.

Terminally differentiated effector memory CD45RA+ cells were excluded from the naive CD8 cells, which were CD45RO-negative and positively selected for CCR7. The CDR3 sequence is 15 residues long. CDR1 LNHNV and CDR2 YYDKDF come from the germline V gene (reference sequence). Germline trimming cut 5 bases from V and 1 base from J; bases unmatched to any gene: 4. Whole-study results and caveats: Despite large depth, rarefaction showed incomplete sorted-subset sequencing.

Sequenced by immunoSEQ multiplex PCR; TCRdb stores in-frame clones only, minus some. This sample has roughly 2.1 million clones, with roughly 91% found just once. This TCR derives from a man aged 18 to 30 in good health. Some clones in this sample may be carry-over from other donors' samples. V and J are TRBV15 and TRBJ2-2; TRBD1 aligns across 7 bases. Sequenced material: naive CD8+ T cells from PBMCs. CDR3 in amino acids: CATSRRTGNTGELFF. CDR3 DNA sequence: TGTGCCACCAGCCGCAGGACAGGGAACACCGGGGAGCTGTTTTTT. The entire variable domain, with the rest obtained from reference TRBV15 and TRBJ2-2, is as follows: DAMVIQNPRYQVTQFGKPVTLSCSQTLNHNVMYWYQQKSSQAPKLLFHYYDKDFNNEADTPDNFQSRRPNTSFCFLDIRSPGLGDTAMYLCATSRRTGNTGELFFGEGSRLTVL.